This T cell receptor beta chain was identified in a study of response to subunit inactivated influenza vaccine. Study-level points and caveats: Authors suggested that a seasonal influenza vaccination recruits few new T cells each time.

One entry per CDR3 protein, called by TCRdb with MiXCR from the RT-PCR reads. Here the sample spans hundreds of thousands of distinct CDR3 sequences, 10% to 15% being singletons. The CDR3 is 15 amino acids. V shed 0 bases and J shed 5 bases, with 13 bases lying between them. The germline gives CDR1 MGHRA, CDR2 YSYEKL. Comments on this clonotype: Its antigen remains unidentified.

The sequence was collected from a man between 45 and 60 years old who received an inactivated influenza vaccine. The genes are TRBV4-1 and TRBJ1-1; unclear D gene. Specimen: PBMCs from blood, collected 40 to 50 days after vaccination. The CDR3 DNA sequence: TGCGCCAGCAGCCAAGATCATGGCGGACGGACTGAAGCTTTCTTT. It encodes CASSQDHGGRTEAFF.